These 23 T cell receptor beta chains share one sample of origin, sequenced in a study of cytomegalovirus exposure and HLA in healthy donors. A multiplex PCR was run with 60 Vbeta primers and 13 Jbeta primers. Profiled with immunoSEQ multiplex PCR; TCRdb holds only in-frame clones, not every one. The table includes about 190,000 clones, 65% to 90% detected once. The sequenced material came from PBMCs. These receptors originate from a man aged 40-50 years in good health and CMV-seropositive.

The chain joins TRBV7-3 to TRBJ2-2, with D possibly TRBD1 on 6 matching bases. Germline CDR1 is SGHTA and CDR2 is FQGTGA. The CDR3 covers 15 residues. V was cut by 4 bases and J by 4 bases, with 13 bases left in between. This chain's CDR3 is CASSSLDSSTGELFF. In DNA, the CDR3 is TGTGCCAGCAGCTCCCTGGACAGTTCCACCGGGGAGCTGTTTTTT.

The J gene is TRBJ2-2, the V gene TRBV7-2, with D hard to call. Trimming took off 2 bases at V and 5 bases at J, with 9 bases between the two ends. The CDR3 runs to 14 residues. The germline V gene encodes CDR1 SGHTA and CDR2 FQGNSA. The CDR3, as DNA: TGTGCCAGCAGCTTAATTCCGGAGACCGGGGAGCTGTTTTTT. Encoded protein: CASSLIPETGELFF.

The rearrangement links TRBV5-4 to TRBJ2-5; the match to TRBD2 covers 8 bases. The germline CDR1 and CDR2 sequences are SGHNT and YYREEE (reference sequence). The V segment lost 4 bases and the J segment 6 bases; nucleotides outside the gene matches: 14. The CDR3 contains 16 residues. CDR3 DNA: TGTGCCAGCAGCCTCGAGAGCGGGGGACCTTCAAAGACCCAGTACTTC. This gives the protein CASSLESGGPSKTQYF.

The CDR3 loop is CASSLGDRGPGETQYF. The CDR3 region has the DNA TGTGCCAGCAGCTTAGGAGACAGGGGGCCGGGGGAGACCCAGTACTTC. V usage is TRBV7-9 and J usage is TRBJ2-5, with 10 nucleotides matching TRBD1. CDR1 and CDR2 from the germline V gene are SEHNR and FQNEAQ (reference sequence). The trim removed 1 base at V and 5 bases at J, leaving 7 bases unmatched. There are 16 residues in the CDR3. Complete variable domain (other parts from reference TRBV7-9 and TRBJ2-5): DTGVSQNPRHKITKRGQNVTFRCDPISEHNRLYWYRQTLGQGPEFLTYFQNEAQLEKSRLLSDRFSAERPKGSFSTLEIQRTEQGDSAMYLCASSLGDRGPGETQYFGPGTRLLVL.

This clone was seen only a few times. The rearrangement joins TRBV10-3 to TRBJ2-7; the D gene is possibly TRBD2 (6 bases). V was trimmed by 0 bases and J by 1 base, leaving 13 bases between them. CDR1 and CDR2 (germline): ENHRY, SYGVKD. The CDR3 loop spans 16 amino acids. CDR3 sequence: CAISESRLVGSYEQYF. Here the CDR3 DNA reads TGTGCCATCAGTGAGTCGAGACTAGTCGGGTCCTACGAGCAGTACTTC.

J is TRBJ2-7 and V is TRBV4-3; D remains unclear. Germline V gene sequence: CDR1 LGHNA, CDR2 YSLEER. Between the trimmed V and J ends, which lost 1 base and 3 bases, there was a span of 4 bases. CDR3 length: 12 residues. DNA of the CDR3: TGCGCCAGCAGCCAAGGCGGCTACGAGCAGTACTTC. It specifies CASSQGGYEQYF.

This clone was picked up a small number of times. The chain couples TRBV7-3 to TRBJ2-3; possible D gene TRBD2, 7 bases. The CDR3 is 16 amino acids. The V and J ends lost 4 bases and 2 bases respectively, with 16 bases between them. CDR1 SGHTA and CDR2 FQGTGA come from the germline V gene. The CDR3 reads CASSSGVGGATDTQYF. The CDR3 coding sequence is TGTGCCAGCAGCTCCGGGGTTGGGGGGGCCACAGATACGCAGTATTTT.

CDR3 protein: CASSSFSGGTYEQYF. For the CDR3, the DNA is TGTGCCAGCAGCTCCTTTAGCGGGGGGACCTACGAGCAGTACTTC. The gene calls are TRBV7-2 and TRBJ2-7; 10 nucleotides line up with TRBD2. The CDR3 runs to 15 residues. Trimming took 4 bases from V and 2 from J; bases not matched to a gene: 5. The V gene's germline CDR1 is SGHTA and CDR2 FQGNSA.

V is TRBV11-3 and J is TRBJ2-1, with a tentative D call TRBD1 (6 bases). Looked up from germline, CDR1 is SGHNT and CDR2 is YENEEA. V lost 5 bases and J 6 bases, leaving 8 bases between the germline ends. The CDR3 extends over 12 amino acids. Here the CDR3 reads CASSQGTNEQFF. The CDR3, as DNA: TGTGCCAGCAGCCAGGGGACCAATGAGCAGTTCTTC.

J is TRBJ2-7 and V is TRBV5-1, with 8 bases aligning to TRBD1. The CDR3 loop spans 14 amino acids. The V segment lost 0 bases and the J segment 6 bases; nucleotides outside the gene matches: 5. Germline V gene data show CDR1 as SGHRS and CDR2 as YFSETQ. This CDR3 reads CASSLAGGLGEQYF. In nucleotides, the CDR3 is TGCGCCAGCAGCTTGGCAGGGGGCCTGGGCGAGCAGTACTTC.

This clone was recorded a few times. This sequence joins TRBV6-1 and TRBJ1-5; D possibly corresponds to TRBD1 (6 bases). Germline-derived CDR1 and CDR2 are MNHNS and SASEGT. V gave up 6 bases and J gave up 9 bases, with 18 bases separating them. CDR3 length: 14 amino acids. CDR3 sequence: CASRATGSDRPQHF. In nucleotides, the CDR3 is TGTGCCAGCAGGGCTACAGGGTCCGACCGGCCCCAGCATTTT.

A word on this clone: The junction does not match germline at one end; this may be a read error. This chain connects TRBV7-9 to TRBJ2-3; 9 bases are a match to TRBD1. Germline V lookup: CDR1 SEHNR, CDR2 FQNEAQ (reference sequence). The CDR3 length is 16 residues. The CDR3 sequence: CSSSSPTGGNTDTQYF. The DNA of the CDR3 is TGTTCCAGCAGCTCCCCGACAGGGGGGAACACAGATACGCAGTATTTT.

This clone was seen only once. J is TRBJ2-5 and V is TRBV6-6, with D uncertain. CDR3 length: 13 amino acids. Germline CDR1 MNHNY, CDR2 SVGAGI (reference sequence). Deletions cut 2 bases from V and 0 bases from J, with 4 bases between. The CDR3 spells CASSYLYQETQYF. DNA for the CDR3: TGTGCCAGCAGTTACCTCTACCAAGAGACCCAGTACTTC.

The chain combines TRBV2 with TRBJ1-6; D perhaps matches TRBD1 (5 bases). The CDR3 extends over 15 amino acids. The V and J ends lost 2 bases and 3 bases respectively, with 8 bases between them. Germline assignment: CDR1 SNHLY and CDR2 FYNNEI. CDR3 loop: CASSEWGDYNSPLHF. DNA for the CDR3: TGTGCCAGCAGTGAATGGGGGGACTATAATTCACCCCTCCACTTT.

The CDR3 protein is CASSLVGQGRSYEQYF. The CDR3, as DNA: TGTGCCAGCAGCTTAGTTGGGCAGGGGCGCTCCTACGAGCAGTACTTC. The chain carries TRBV11-2 and TRBJ2-7; D might be TRBD1 (6 bases). V shed 1 base and J shed 0 bases, with 13 bases lying between them. CDR3 size: 16 residues. The V gene's germline CDR1 is SGHAT and CDR2 FQNNGV.

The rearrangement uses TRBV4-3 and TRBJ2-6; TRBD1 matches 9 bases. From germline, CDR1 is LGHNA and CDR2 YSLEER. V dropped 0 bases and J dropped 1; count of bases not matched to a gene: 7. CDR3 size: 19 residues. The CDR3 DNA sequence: TGCGCCAGCAGCCAAGATAGTGGGACAGGGAGGTCTGGGGCCAACGTCCTGACTTTC. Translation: CASSQDSGTGRSGANVLTF.

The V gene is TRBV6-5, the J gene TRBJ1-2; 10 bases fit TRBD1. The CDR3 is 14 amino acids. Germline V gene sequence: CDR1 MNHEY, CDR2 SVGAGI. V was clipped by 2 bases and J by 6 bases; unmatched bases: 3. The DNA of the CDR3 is TGTGCCAGCAGTTACCGACAGGGGGCGCATGGCTACACCTTC. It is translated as CASSYRQGAHGYTF.

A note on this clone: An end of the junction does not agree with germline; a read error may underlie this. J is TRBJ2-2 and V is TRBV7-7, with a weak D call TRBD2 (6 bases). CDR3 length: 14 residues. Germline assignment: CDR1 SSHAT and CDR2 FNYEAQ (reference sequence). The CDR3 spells CASSLAARTGELFF. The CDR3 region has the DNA TGTGCTAGCAGCTTAGCGGCTAGAACCGGGGAGCTGTTTTTT. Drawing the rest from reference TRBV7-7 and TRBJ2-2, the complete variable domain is GAGVSQSPRYKVTKRGQDVTLRCDPISSHATLYWYQQALGQGPEFLTYFNYEAQPDKSGLPSDRFSAERPEGSISTLTIQRTEQRDSAMYRCASSLAARTGELFFGEGSRLTVL.

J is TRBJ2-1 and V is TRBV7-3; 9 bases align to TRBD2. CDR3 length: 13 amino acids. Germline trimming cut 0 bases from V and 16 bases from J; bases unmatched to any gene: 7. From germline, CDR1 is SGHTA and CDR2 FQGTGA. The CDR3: CASSLTGRGGQFF. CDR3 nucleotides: TGTGCCAGCAGCTTAACGGGGCGGGGGGGCCAATTCTTC.

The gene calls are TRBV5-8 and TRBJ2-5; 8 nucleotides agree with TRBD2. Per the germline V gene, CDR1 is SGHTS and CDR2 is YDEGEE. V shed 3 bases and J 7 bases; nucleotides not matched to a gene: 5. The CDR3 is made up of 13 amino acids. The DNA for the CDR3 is TGTGCCAGCAGCTCGACTAGCGTAGGGACCCAGTACTTC. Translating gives CASSSTSVGTQYF.

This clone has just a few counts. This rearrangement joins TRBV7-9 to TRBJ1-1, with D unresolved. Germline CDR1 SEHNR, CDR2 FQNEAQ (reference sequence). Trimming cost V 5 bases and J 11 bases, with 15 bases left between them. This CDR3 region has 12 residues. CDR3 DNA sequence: TGTGCCAGCAGCCCGACGGAGGGCCTGGCTTTCTTT. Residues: CASSPTEGLAFF. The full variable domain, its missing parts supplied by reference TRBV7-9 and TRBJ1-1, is DTGVSQNPRHKITKRGQNVTFRCDPISEHNRLYWYRQTLGQGPEFLTYFQNEAQLEKSRLLSDRFSAERPKGSFSTLEIQRTEQGDSAMYLCASSPTEGLAFFGQGTRLTVV.

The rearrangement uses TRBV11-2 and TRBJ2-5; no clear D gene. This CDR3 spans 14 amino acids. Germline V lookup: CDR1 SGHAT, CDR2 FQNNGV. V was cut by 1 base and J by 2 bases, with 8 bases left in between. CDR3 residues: CASSLGLYQETQYF. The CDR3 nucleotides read TGTGCCAGCAGCTTAGGGCTTTATCAAGAGACCCAGTACTTC.

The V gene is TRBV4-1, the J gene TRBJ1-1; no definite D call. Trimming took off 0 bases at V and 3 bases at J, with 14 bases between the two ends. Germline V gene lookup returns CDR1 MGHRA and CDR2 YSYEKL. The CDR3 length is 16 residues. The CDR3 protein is CASSQDPGGGHTEAFF. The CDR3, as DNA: TGCGCCAGCAGCCAAGATCCTGGAGGAGGACACACTGAAGCTTTCTTT.